This TCR beta chain was sequenced for a study of T cell changes during pregnancy in multiple sclerosis. Clones were sequenced by immunoSEQ multiplex PCR, and TCRdb holds only the in-frame ones, with some missing. The sample has 35,000 to 45,000 clones, 80% to 95% seen once; the top ten hold around 0.45%. Germline assignment: CDR1 DFQATT and CDR2 SNEGSKA (reference sequence). Deletions cut 0 bases from V and 15 bases from J, with 12 bases between. The length of the CDR3 is 11 residues. The chain couples TRBV20-1 to TRBJ2-1; D not certain. This TCR was recovered from a female donor with multiple sclerosis, enrolled in a pregnancy study. Sequenced here: CD4+ T cells from peripheral blood mononuclear cells, sampled in the third trimester of pregnancy. The CDR3 region is CSARDQALPFF. CDR3 nucleotides: TGCAGTGCTAGAGATCAGGCCCTACCGTTCTTC.